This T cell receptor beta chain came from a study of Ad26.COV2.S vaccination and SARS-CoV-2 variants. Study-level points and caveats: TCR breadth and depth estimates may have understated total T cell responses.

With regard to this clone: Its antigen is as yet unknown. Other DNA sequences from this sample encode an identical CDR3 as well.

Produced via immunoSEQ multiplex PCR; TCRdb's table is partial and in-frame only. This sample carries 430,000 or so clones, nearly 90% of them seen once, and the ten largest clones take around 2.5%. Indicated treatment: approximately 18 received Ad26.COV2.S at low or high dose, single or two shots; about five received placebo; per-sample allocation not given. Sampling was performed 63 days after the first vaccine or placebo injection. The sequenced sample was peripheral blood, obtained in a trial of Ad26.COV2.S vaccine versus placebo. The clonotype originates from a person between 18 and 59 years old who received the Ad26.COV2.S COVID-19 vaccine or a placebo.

CDR3 DNA sequence: TGCGCCAGCAGCTTTCGCCTGAACACTGAAGCTTTCTTT. It yields the protein CASSFRLNTEAFF. This rearrangement joins TRBV5-1 to TRBJ1-1, with D unclear. The CDR3 contains 13 residues. In germline, CDR1 is SGHRS, CDR2 YFSETQ. The germline V and J ends were trimmed by 2 bases and 0 bases, with 5 bases remaining between them.